This entry features one T cell receptor (beta chain) sequence. CDR1 is LGHDT and CDR2 is YNNKEL in the germline V gene (reference sequence). The V gene end was trimmed by 4 bases and the J gene end by 4 bases; junction bases not matched to a gene: 11. The CDR3 has 19 amino acids. These data come from a study of blood T cell repertoires in COVID-19. As handled by the study authors: It was from reference gene primer amplification that nucleated cell counts were estimated. Some clones are missing from TCRdb's copy, which holds only in-frame ones; the method was immunoSEQ multiplex PCR. V and J calls plus clone size are reproduced from that table; the DNA served to infer D and trimming. The data contain around 140,000 clones, around 80% of them singletons.

The source is a human donor with acute or convalescent COVID-19. The donor label of this sample is uncertain. The rearrangement uses TRBV3-1 (or the pseudogene TRBV3-2) and TRBJ2-6; 12 nucleotides line up with TRBD1. The sample was peripheral blood. CDR3 coding DNA: TGTGCCAGCAGCCTGCATAGGGGACAGGGGGCGCCCGGGGCCAACGTCCTGACTTTC. It translates to CASSLHRGQGAPGANVLTF.